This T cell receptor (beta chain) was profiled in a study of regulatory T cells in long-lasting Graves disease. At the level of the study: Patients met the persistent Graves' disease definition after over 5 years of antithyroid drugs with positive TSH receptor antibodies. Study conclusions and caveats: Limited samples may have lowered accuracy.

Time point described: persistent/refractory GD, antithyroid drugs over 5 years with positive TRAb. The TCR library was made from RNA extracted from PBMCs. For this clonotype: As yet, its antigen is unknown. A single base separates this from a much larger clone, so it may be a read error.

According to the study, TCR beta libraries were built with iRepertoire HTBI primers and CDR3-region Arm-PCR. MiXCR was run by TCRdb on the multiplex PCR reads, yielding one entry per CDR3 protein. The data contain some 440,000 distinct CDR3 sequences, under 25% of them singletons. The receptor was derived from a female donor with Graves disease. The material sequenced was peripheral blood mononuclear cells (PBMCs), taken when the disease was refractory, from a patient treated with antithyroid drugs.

DNA of the CDR3: TGTGCCAGCGGTTACGTGGGACAGTATGGCTACACCTTC. It translates to CASGYVGQYGYTF. The chain recombines TRBV6-9 with TRBJ1-2, with 7 nucleotides matching TRBD1. CDR1 is MNHGY and CDR2 is SVAAGI in the germline V gene. The CDR3 runs to 13 residues.